These 7 T cell receptor beta chains share one sample of origin, sequenced in a study of T-cell reconstitution after alpha-beta-depleted transplantation in children. Unique molecular identifiers featured in how the TCRbeta library was prepared. MiXCR, run by TCRdb on the PCR reads, gives a single entry per CDR3 protein. The sample lists about 980,000 distinct CDR3 sequences, about 29% occurring once. This sample comprised PBMCs, mostly from graft donor cells, obtained 360 days after TCRalphabeta/CD19-depleted stem cell transplant. These receptors were obtained from a boy less than two years old who had a stem cell transplant for SCID, so the T cells may come from the graft donor.

The chain links TRBV18 to TRBJ2-7, with a possible D match to TRBD1 (6 bases). There are 16 residues in the CDR3. Between the trimmed V and J ends, which lost 5 bases and 2 bases, there was a span of 19 bases. Per germline, CDR1 KGHSH and CDR2 LQKENI. The CDR3 coding sequence is TGTGCCAGCTCAAAACAGGGATTGGGGCCCACCTACGAGCAGTACTTC. Its translation is CASSKQGLGPTYEQYF.

This chain connects TRBV5-6 to TRBJ2-3; D ambiguous. From germline, CDR1 is SGHDT and CDR2 YYEEEE. V lost 1 base, J lost 2 bases, and 11 bases lay in between. The CDR3 has 15 residues. The CDR3 loop is CASSLFGFDTDTQYF. CDR3 DNA: TGTGCCAGCAGCTTGTTTGGGTTCGACACAGATACGCAGTATTTT.

The genes are TRBV6-1 and TRBJ1-1, with D hard to call. The CDR3 loop spans 13 amino acids. V was clipped by 6 bases and J by 0 bases, with 8 bases between them. Looked up from germline, CDR1 is MNHNS and CDR2 is SASEGT. Here the CDR3 reads CASSVYLNTEAFF. The CDR3 DNA sequence: TGTGCCAGCAGCGTGTACTTGAACACTGAAGCTTTCTTT.

This clonotype showed up many times. This chain links TRBV15 with TRBJ2-7; 15 bases map to TRBD2. Per the germline V gene, CDR1 is LNHNV and CDR2 is YYDKDF (reference sequence). This CDR3 has 19 residues. Losses at the gene ends were 0 bases for V and 2 bases for J; bases not matched to a gene: 8. Here the CDR3 DNA reads TGTGCCACCAGCAGAGAGTGGTTGGGACTAGCGGGGGGAACCTACGAGCAGTACTTC. Amino acids: CATSREWLGLAGGTYEQYF.

V gene TRBV6-2 or TRBV6-3 combines with J gene TRBJ2-7, with 9 bases matching TRBD1. Germline CDR1 is MNHEY and CDR2 is SVGEGT. The CDR3 runs 14 residues. V shed 5 bases and J 6 bases; nucleotides not matched to a gene: 8. CDR3 DNA sequence: TGTGCCAGCAGTCCCGGGACAGGGATAAGCGAGCAGTACTTC. Its translation: CASSPGTGISEQYF.

This clonotype occurred a few times. The chain joins TRBV12-3 or TRBV12-4 to TRBJ1-2; TRBD1 agrees at 9 bases. V lost 0 bases to trimming and J lost 1 base; unmatched junction nucleotides: 6. The CDR3 sequence is 17 residues long. The CDR3: CASSLALGQGLNYGYTF. CDR3 DNA: TGTGCCAGCAGTTTAGCGCTGGGACAGGGACTTAACTATGGCTACACCTTC.

The V gene is TRBV4-2, the J gene TRBJ2-5, with 14 nucleotides matching TRBD2. The germline gives CDR1 LGHNA, CDR2 YNFKEQ. The CDR3 spans 17 residues. Losses at the gene ends were 1 base for V and 2 bases for J; bases not matched to a gene: 3. CDR3 sequence reads: CASSQGTSGGTQETQYF. DNA for the CDR3: TGTGCCAGCAGCCAAGGGACTAGCGGGGGGACTCAAGAGACCCAGTACTTC.